This TCR beta chain was sequenced in a study of T cells in Graves' hyperthyroidism and ophthalmopathy. Broader study findings: Classification by a 13 V-J model distinguished ophthalmopathy from stable hyperthyroidism. Expanded thyroid clonotypes (above 0.001) were mostly also found in blood.

About this clonotype itself: The antigen remains unidentified.

RNA transcripts served as the template for amplifying TCR beta CDR3 regions. The TCR CDR3 was amplified in a first-round RT-PCR using the HTBI primer set. One entry per CDR3 protein results from TCRdb running MiXCR on the multiplex PCR reads. The repertoire holds roughly 510,000 distinct CDR3 sequences, with over 35% as singletons. Germline V gene lookup returns CDR1 SEHNR and CDR2 FQNEAQ (reference sequence). The CDR3 is 15 amino acids. With 5 bases removed from V and 7 bases from J, the gap between germline ends came to 21 bases. Source material: peripheral blood or thyroid tissue (not recorded which). The origin of this receptor is an adult woman with Graves' disease, either hyperthyroidism or ophthalmopathy (not recorded which). This chain links TRBV7-9 with TRBJ2-7; a possible D gene is TRBD1 (6 bases). CDR3 sequence: CASSPQLDRLGEQYF. The CDR3 DNA reads as TGTGCCAGCAGCCCCCAATTGGACAGACTGGGAGAGCAGTACTTC.